This T cell receptor beta chain was profiled in a study of OX40 agonist ivuxolimab in advanced cancers. Study-wide findings and caveats: Researchers did not establish what antigens the expanded peripheral T cells target. Among the lowest peripheral clonal expansion occurred in 0.1-3.0 mg/kg partial responders.

The CDR3 has 15 amino acids. V gave up 3 bases and J gave up 4 bases, with 14 bases separating them. Germline assignment: CDR1 SGDLS and CDR2 YYNGEE. About this clone itself: As yet, its antigen is unknown.

Produced via immunoSEQ multiplex PCR; TCRdb's table is partial and in-frame only. The sample has almost 85,000 clones, 86% seen once. The receptor was derived from an adult with an advanced solid tumor such as melanoma, head and neck, liver or kidney cancer. V is TRBV9 and J is TRBJ1-3; maybe TRBD1 (6 bases). The sequencing used CD4+ or CD8+ T cells sorted from blood, collected in a trial of the OX40 agonist ivuxolimab. In nucleotides, the CDR3 is TGTGCCAGCAGCGCCGATACAGGGCGCGGAAACACCATATATTTT. Translating it yields CASSADTGRGNTIYF.